These T cell receptor beta chains were read from a single sample in a study of shared clonotypes between healthy human individuals. Libraries were prepared by immunoSEQ multiplex PCR; TCRdb keeps only in-frame clonotypes and omits some of them. The sample records over 2 million clones, about 90% being singletons. The sample was naive CD4+ T cells from PBMCs. Receptors were obtained from a man between 18 and 29 years old in good health. Some clones in this sample may be carry-over from other donors' samples. Both conserved end residues are part of each CDR3. A D gene is named only where the DNA matches it firmly. Rows may omit the clone size; those that give it use once, few, many or a size class.

j_call clone_size d_call v_call cdr3_aa
TRBJ1-1 NA NA TRBV29-1 CSAGQTNTEAFF
TRBJ2-6 NA NA TRBV5-1 CASSLEEGYSGANVLTF
TRBJ2-1 NA NA TRBV28 CATKGRYEQFF
TRBJ1-5 NA TRBD1 TRBV19 CASMPVGQGEYQPQHF
TRBJ1-1 NA NA TRBV28 CASSLARTNTEAFF
TRBJ1-6 NA TRBD1 TRBV15 CATSRGDSTPNSPLHF
TRBJ1-4 NA TRBD1 TRBV4-1 CASSQAFRGQATTNEKLFF
TRBJ2-7 once NA TRBV28 CASKGAQLWEQYF
TRBJ2-2 NA NA TRBV5-6 CASSLSWRWDSGELFF
TRBJ1-2 NA NA TRBV29-1 CSVDIPGAGYTF
TRBJ1-3 NA NA TRBV5-1 CASSLGAISGNTIYF
TRBJ2-7 NA TRBD2 TRBV28 CASSLGTLAGNYEQYF
TRBJ2-7 few TRBD1 TRBV15 CATSGTDTYEQYF
TRBJ2-7 NA NA TRBV6-5 CASSYLPGAGSYEQYF
TRBJ2-2 NA TRBD1 TRBV23-1 CASPLRQGPPSGPPNTGELFF
TRBJ2-7 NA NA TRBV14 CASSQGPTLSYEQYF
TRBJ2-5 NA NA TRBV29-1 CSVPSPPGRETQYF
TRBJ2-2 NA NA TRBV6-1 CASSERDRLGDTGELFF
TRBJ2-5 NA NA TRBV6-1 CASSAPRGTAGRETQYF
TRBJ2-5 NA TRBD1 TRBV28 CASSLGTGLEETQYF
TRBJ2-5 NA TRBD2 TRBV4-1 CASSQGTSVETQYF
TRBJ2-5 NA TRBD1 TRBV6-1 CASTMTGLIETQYF
TRBJ2-1 once TRBD2 TRBV7-3 CASGLAEYNEQFF
TRBJ2-2 NA NA TRBV10-3 CAIRRGPEGRELFF
TRBJ1-5 few TRBD1 TRBV18 CASSRQGDQPQHF
TRBJ2-7 NA NA TRBV18 CASSHGTARTYEQYF
TRBJ1-5 NA NA TRBV6-6 CASSQGLGQPQHF
TRBJ1-2 NA TRBD1 TRBV2 CASSTQQGNYGYTF
TRBJ2-7 NA TRBD2 TRBV11-2 CASSLILAGTYEQYF
TRBJ2-1 NA TRBD1 TRBV5-1 CASSIGTGRNEQFF
TRBJ2-2 NA NA TRBV15 CATSPSGSYGELFF
TRBJ1-2 NA NA TRBV5-1 CASSLSEGEATNYGYTF
TRBJ2-6 NA NA TRBV2 CASSEAQVSGANVLTF
TRBJ2-7 NA NA TRBV28 CASSFGRYEQYF
TRBJ2-7 NA TRBD1 TRBV19 CASSPAGTGREQYF
TRBJ1-2 NA TRBD1 TRBV19 CASRPGQGYYGYTF
TRBJ2-7 NA NA TRBV28 CASSLFLAVTYEQYF